The next 4 T cell receptor beta chains were all read from a single sample in a study of cytotoxic CD8 clonotypes in ibrutinib-treated CLL. Measured with immunoSEQ multiplex PCR; TCRdb has only the in-frame clones, and not every one. The sample yields 160,000 or so clones, roughly four fifths seen once. The input for sequencing was PBMCs, taken after 12 months of ibrutinib treatment. These receptors came from a human donor with chronic lymphocytic leukemia.

The CDR3 here is CSAREAGAAFF. CDR3 nucleotide sequence: TGCAGTGCTAGAGAGGCAGGGGCTGCTTTCTTT. The V call is TRBV20-1, the J call TRBJ1-1; maybe TRBD1 (6 bases). Trimming took 0 bases from V and 11 from J, leaving 10 bases between them. This CDR3 region has 11 residues. CDR1 is DFQATT, CDR2 SNEGSKA, per germline (reference sequence).

V and J are TRBV9 and TRBJ1-1; possibly TRBD1 for D (5 bases). With 4 bases removed from V and 6 bases from J, the gap between germline ends came to 19 bases. The CDR3 is 15 residues long. Germline V gene sequence: CDR1 SGDLS, CDR2 YYNGEE. The CDR3 region has the DNA TGTGCCAGCAGCCCCCTTCAGGGTACGGGATCTGAAGCTTTCTTT. Its translation is CASSPLQGTGSEAFF.

This sequence joins TRBV6-5 and TRBJ2-7, with a weak D call TRBD1 (5 bases). The germline gives CDR1 MNHEY, CDR2 SVGAGI. This CDR3 comprises 15 residues. The V gene lost 6 bases and the J gene lost 2 bases, with 17 bases spanning the gap. The CDR3, as DNA: TGTGCCAGCAGCCCTAAGGACACAGGCCCCTACGAGCAGTACTTC. It codes for CASSPKDTGPYEQYF.

This clone has a single count. Other DNA sequences within the sample encode an identical CDR3. V is TRBV7-8 and J is TRBJ1-2; D unresolved. CDR3 size: 13 residues. Germline V gives CDR1 SGHVS, CDR2 FQNEAQ. The V end lost 1 base, the J end lost 3 bases, and 6 bases lay between the germline ends. The CDR3 DNA is TGTGCCAGCAGCTTAGGGCTGGACTATGGCTACACCTTC. Translated, it gives CASSLGLDYGYTF.